The 26 T cell receptor beta chains below come from one sample, sequenced in a study of T cell responses to AZD1222 COVID-19 vaccine. TCRdb's copy holds only in-frame clones and misses some; the assay was immunoSEQ multiplex PCR. The table shows roughly 160,000 clones, with approximately 90% occurring only once. The sequencing here drew on peripheral blood, taken 28 days after the second AZD1222 dose. These receptors were taken from an adult who received the AZD1222 COVID-19 vaccine.

V usage is TRBV5-1 and J usage is TRBJ2-3; D remains unclear. CDR3 length: 13 amino acids. V dropped 0 bases and J dropped 0 bases, with 2 bases sitting between them. CDR1 and CDR2 from the germline V gene are SGHRS and YFSETQ. CDR3 amino acids: CASSLDSTDTQYF. CDR3 in DNA: TGCGCCAGCAGCTTGGATAGCACAGATACGCAGTATTTT.

The V and J genes are TRBV30 and TRBJ1-5; no clear D gene. Germline V lookup: CDR1 GTSNPN, CDR2 SVGIG (reference sequence). Trimming cost V 3 bases and J 7 bases, with 16 bases left between them. This CDR3 comprises 14 residues. The CDR3 coding sequence is TGTGCCTGGAGAGTTAGTGGACTCTCCCAGCCCCAGCATTTT. Amino acid sequence: CAWRVSGLSQPQHF.

CDR3 amino acids: CASSVATGFQETQYF. The CDR3 DNA follows: TGTGCCAGCAGCGTAGCTACAGGGTTCCAAGAGACCCAGTACTTC. The chain uses TRBV9 and TRBJ2-5, with TRBD1 as a possible D gene (6 bases). The CDR3 loop spans 15 amino acids. Germline V gives CDR1 SGDLS, CDR2 YYNGEE. V was pared by 0 bases and J by 1 base, with 10 bases between.

J is TRBJ2-1 and V is TRBV24-1; possible D gene TRBD1, 6 bases. Germline V gene sequence: CDR1 KGHDR, CDR2 SFDVKD. Trimming pared 3 bases from V and 7 bases from J, leaving 15 bases between. This CDR3 comprises 15 residues. CDR3 DNA sequence: TGTGCCACCAGTGATCCCAGGGGCGGGCCGAATGAGCAGTTCTTC. This translates into CATSDPRGGPNEQFF.

The V gene is TRBV4-2, the J gene TRBJ2-2; 16 bases are a match to TRBD2. The CDR3 runs 20 residues. Germline V gene lookup returns CDR1 LGHNA and CDR2 YNFKEQ. V dropped 4 bases and J dropped 4; count of bases not matched to a gene: 12. DNA for the CDR3: TGTGCCAGCAGCCCTTACGGGACTAGCGGGAGGGCCTTGAGCACCGGGGAGCTGTTTTTT. It encodes CASSPYGTSGRALSTGELFF.

The chain links TRBV13 to TRBJ1-2, with a possible D match to TRBD1 (5 bases). The CDR3 loop spans 12 amino acids. Germline V CDR1 and CDR2: PRHDT, FYEKMQ (reference sequence). Trimming left V 4 bases short and J 3 bases short, with 6 bases between. The chain's CDR3 is CASSSGYYGYTF. The CDR3 nucleotides are TGTGCCAGCAGCTCAGGGTACTATGGCTACACCTTC.

This clone was recorded once. The V gene is TRBV3-1 (or the pseudogene TRBV3-2), the J gene TRBJ2-1; D possibly corresponds to TRBD1 (6 bases). There are 15 residues in the CDR3. Trimming shortened V by 8 bases and J by 0 bases, and 14 bases separated the two germline ends. The germline V gene encodes CDR1 LGHDT and CDR2 YNNKEL (reference sequence). The CDR3 loop is CASYRQASSYNEQFF. The CDR3 DNA reads TGTGCCAGCTACCGACAGGCGAGCTCCTACAATGAGCAGTTCTTC.

This sequence joins TRBV28 and TRBJ2-1; no definite D call. The germline gives CDR1 MDHEN, CDR2 SYDVKM. Trimming left V 2 bases short and J 3 bases short, with 5 bases between. This CDR3 contains 13 residues. CDR3 region: CASSLGDYNEQFF. The CDR3 DNA sequence: TGTGCCAGCAGTTTAGGGGACTACAATGAGCAGTTCTTC.

The V call is TRBV2, the J call TRBJ1-3; D unclear. The CDR3 spans 19 residues. V lost 5 bases to trimming and J lost 0 bases, with 23 bases between them. The germline V gene encodes CDR1 SNHLY and CDR2 FYNNEI. The CDR3 coding sequence is TGTGCCAGCAGTATGGATCCCGTCGGCCTATTCCTCTCTGGAAACACCATATATTTT. Translating gives CASSMDPVGLFLSGNTIYF. The variable domain in full, with the rest retrieved from reference TRBV2 and TRBJ1-3, is EPEVTQTPSHQVTQMGQEVILRCVPISNHLYFYWYRQILGQKVEFLVSFYNNEISEKSEIFDDQFSVERPDGSNFTLKIRSTKLEDSAMYFCASSMDPVGLFLSGNTIYFGEGSWLTVV.

V usage is TRBV18 and J usage is TRBJ1-2, with 9 bases fitting TRBD1. CDR3 size: 14 residues. CDR1 and CDR2 from the germline V gene are KGHSH and LQKENI. The V segment lost 3 bases and the J segment 5 bases; nucleotides outside the gene matches: 4. CDR3 coding DNA: TGTGCCAGCTCACCCGGGACAGGGTTTTATGGCTACACCTTC. This translates into CASSPGTGFYGYTF.

The rearrangement links TRBV9 to TRBJ1-1; D is undetermined. CDR3 length: 13 residues. The V end lost 7 bases, the J end lost 0 bases, and 10 bases lay between the germline ends. Germline assignment: CDR1 SGDLS and CDR2 YYNGEE. CDR3 nucleotides: TGTGCCAGCCGGAAGGAGGTGAACACTGAAGCTTTCTTT. It is translated as CASRKEVNTEAFF.

The DNA for the CDR3 is TGCGCCAGCAGCTTGAGGGCGGGAGGCCCCCCATACGAGCAGTACTTC. Residues: CASSLRAGGPPYEQYF. The gene calls are TRBV5-1 and TRBJ2-7; 8 bases map to TRBD2. Germline values: CDR1 SGHRS, CDR2 YFSETQ. The CDR3 contains 16 residues. V was pared by 1 base and J by 4 bases, with 10 bases of the junction left unmatched.

The CDR3 coding sequence is TGTGCCAGTAGTATAGCCGGACTGGCGGCCACTGAAGCTTTCTTT. Translation: CASSIAGLAATEAFF. The V call is TRBV19, the J call TRBJ1-1; D unresolved. The CDR3 contains 15 residues. CDR1 and CDR2 (germline): LNHDA, SQIVND (reference sequence). Trimming removed 1 base at V and 4 bases at J, with 13 bases between.

The genes are TRBV12-3 or TRBV12-4 and TRBJ2-7; D remains unclear. Trimming took off 5 bases at V and 4 bases at J, with 9 bases between the two ends. This CDR3 has 12 residues. CDR3 coding DNA: TGTGCCAGCAGTCGCACAGTATACGAGCAGTACTTC. Encoded protein: CASSRTVYEQYF.

The J gene is TRBJ2-3, the V gene TRBV19; D not resolved. With 2 bases removed from V and 4 bases from J, the gap between germline ends came to 13 bases. This CDR3 comprises 15 residues. The germline CDR1 and CDR2 sequences are LNHDA and SQIVND (reference sequence). CDR3 region: CASSITLFTPDTQYF. CDR3 bases: TGTGCCAGTAGTATAACCCTATTCACCCCAGATACGCAGTATTTT.

The chain is built from TRBV2 and TRBJ2-1, with D possibly being TRBD1 (6 bases). The CDR3 has 18 residues. CDR1 SNHLY and CDR2 FYNNEI come from the germline V gene. V lost 6 bases to trimming and J lost 2 bases, with 23 bases between them. CDR3: CASSVNSPTGIAYNEQFF. The CDR3 region has the DNA TGTGCCAGCAGCGTGAATTCCCCCACAGGGATAGCCTACAATGAGCAGTTCTTC. Based on the CDR3 plus reference TRBV2 and TRBJ2-1, the full variable domain is EPEVTQTPSHQVTQMGQEVILRCVPISNHLYFYWYRQILGQKVEFLVSFYNNEISEKSEIFDDQFSVERPDGSNFTLKIRSTKLEDSAMYFCASSVNSPTGIAYNEQFFGPGTRLTVL.

V usage is TRBV9 and J usage is TRBJ2-1; D is undetermined. Germline loops: CDR1 SGDLS, CDR2 YYNGEE. The length of the CDR3 is 19 residues. V dropped 1 base and J dropped 0 bases, with 20 bases sitting between them. CDR3 amino acids: CASSVKEGKTISSYNEQFF. The DNA for the CDR3 is TGTGCCAGCAGCGTAAAGGAAGGAAAGACCATTAGCTCCTACAATGAGCAGTTCTTC.

This clone was recorded once. V is TRBV1 and J is TRBJ2-3; the table's D call TRBD2 went unverified against the DNA. TRBV1 is shown as a pseudogene. The CDR3 is made up of 16 amino acids. In nucleotides, the CDR3 is TGCACCAGCAGCCAAGATCTCGGCGGGAGCACAGATACGCAGTATTTT. This translates into CTSSQDLGGSTDTQYF.

The V gene is TRBV6-2 or TRBV6-3, the J gene TRBJ2-3, with D hard to call. V gave up 2 bases and J gave up 2 bases, with 8 bases separating them. The CDR3 runs to 14 residues. In germline, CDR1 is MNHEY, CDR2 SVGEGT. CDR3 nucleotide sequence: TGTGCCAGCAGTTACCCTCCAGCCACAGATACGCAGTATTTT. It is translated as CASSYPPATDTQYF.

The genes are TRBV13 and TRBJ1-2, with 8 nucleotides matching TRBD1. CDR1 is PRHDT and CDR2 is FYEKMQ in the germline V gene (reference sequence). The CDR3 runs 14 residues. J gave up 5 bases and V 5 bases, and 7 bases lay outside the gene matches. In nucleotides, the CDR3 is TGTGCCAGCAGCGGACAGACAGGGGATTATGGCTACACCTTC. This sequence encodes CASSGQTGDYGYTF.

The chain recombines TRBV6-5 with TRBJ1-1; 8 bases map to TRBD1. Looked up from germline, CDR1 is MNHEY and CDR2 is SVGAGI. V shed 2 bases and J 4 bases; nucleotides not matched to a gene: 3. The CDR3 runs to 14 residues. CDR3 nucleotides: TGTGCCAGCAGTTACCAGGGGGCGGTCACTGAAGCTTTCTTT. It is translated as CASSYQGAVTEAFF.

The chain has TRBV19 and TRBJ1-2, with 8 bases fitting TRBD1. This CDR3 region has 13 residues. V gave up 9 bases and J gave up 3 bases; unmatched junction bases: 6. Germline V gives CDR1 LNHDA, CDR2 SQIVND (reference sequence). CDR3: CASSPGQDYGYTF. Here the CDR3 DNA reads TGTGCCAGCTCACCGGGACAGGACTATGGCTACACCTTC.

The V gene is TRBV3-1 (or the pseudogene TRBV3-2), the J gene TRBJ2-7; the match to TRBD2 covers 15 bases. The germline V gene has CDR1 LGHDT and CDR2 YNNKEL (reference sequence). CDR3 length equals 16 residues. The trim removed 4 bases at V and 6 bases at J, leaving 7 bases unmatched. The CDR3 nucleotides read TGTGCCAGCAGCCCCGGGACTAGCGGGAGGAGCGGCGAGCAGTACTTC. Protein: CASSPGTSGRSGEQYF.

This chain connects TRBV7-8 to TRBJ2-3, with 8 bases aligning to TRBD2. The ends lost 6 bases at V and 2 bases at J; junction bases unmatched: 16. The germline gives CDR1 SGHVS, CDR2 FQNEAQ. The CDR3 loop spans 18 amino acids. The CDR3 bases are TGTGCCAGCAGTCAAGGAAGCCTAGCGGGCCTTTACACAGATACGCAGTATTTT. This encodes CASSQGSLAGLYTDTQYF.

The CDR3 sequence is CASTPRRGHSNEKLFF. CDR3 DNA: TGTGCCAGTACCCCGCGCCGGGGACATTCTAATGAAAAACTGTTTTTT. The J gene is TRBJ1-4, the V gene TRBV19; TRBD1 might be the D (6 bases). This CDR3 has 16 residues. Germline assignment: CDR1 LNHDA and CDR2 SQIVND (reference sequence). Trimming took 7 bases from V and 3 from J, leaving 18 bases between them.

The chain has TRBV12-3 or TRBV12-4 and TRBJ2-7; D gene ambiguous. The CDR3 covers 13 residues. V lost 0 bases and J lost 4, with 7 bases in between. CDR3 protein: CASSLASYYEQYF. The CDR3 DNA sequence: TGTGCCAGCAGTTTAGCGAGCTATTACGAGCAGTACTTC.